The clone carrying this T cell receptor beta chain was found once. Its antigen is undetermined. Both 60 Vbeta primers and 13 Jbeta primers went into the PCR. Data came from immunoSEQ multiplex PCR; TCRdb stores just in-frame clones and leaves some out. The sample includes 150,000 to 200,000 clones, around four fifths of them seen just once. Trimming pared 4 bases from V and 0 bases from J, leaving 13 bases between. CDR3 length: 15 residues. Germline CDR1 reads KGHSH; CDR2 reads LQKENI. This entry belongs to a study of cytomegalovirus exposure and HLA in healthy donors. Study-level findings and limits: For most subjects, TCR beta sequences were reported to predict HLA-A and HLA-B alleles with accuracy. A few CMV-associated chains proved CMV antigen-specific in vitro.

The sample comprised PBMCs. The receptor's source is a woman aged 25 to 39 in good health and CMV-seronegative. The rearrangement joins TRBV18 to TRBJ2-7; D is undetermined. DNA of the CDR3: TGTGCCAGCTCACAAAACCCAGAAAGCTCCTACGAGCAGTACTTC. This translates into CASSQNPESSYEQYF.